This is a list of T cell receptor beta chains from one sample in a study of identical twins. TCRdb re-derived calls from the 5' RACE reads in MiXCR, one entry per CDR3 protein. This repertoire shows fewer than 250,000 distinct CDR3 sequences, 7.5% found once; its top ten account for approximately 5.4%. A further study also used this sample, focusing on yellow fever vaccine responses in identical twins.

The sequencing input was CD8+ T cells sorted from blood. The source of these receptors is a woman between 18 and 29 years old in good health. Each CDR3 is given with its conserved first and last residue. D genes are given only for firm matches. Clone size is shown for a subset of rows, as once, few, many or a class of expanded clone.

abundance	d_gene	v_gene	j_gene	CDR3aa	CDR3nt
-	-	TRBV4-1	TRBJ2-1	CASSQRLGGNNEQFF	TGCGCCAGCAGCCAGAGGCTAGGGGGGAACAATGAGCAGTTCTTC
many	TRBD2	TRBV20-1	TRBJ2-1	CSARTSGYNEQFF	TGCAGTGCTAGGACTAGCGGATACAATGAGCAGTTCTTC
few	TRBD2	TRBV7-9	TRBJ2-7	CASSYSGMRNHEQYF	TGTGCCAGCAGCTATAGCGGGATGAGGAACCACGAGCAGTACTTC
many	-	TRBV7-9	TRBJ2-3	CASSPARVTDTQYF	TGTGCCAGCAGCCCAGCCCGTGTGACAGATACGCAGTATTTT
-	-	TRBV28	TRBJ1-4	CASSLKIDRPFGEKLFF	TGTGCCAGCAGTTTAAAAATAGACAGGCCCTTTGGTGAAAAACTGTTTTTT
many	TRBD2	TRBV20-1	TRBJ2-7	CSASEKREPYEQYF	TGCAGTGCTAGTGAGAAGCGGGAACCCTACGAGCAGTACTTC
-	-	TRBV6-2/TRBV6-3	TRBJ1-5	CASSYGGGGNQPQHF	TGTGCCAGCAGTTACGGGGGCGGCGGCAATCAGCCCCAGCATTTT
many	-	TRBV6-5	TRBJ1-6	CASSYSSMGRNSPLHF	TGTGCCAGCAGTTACTCGAGTATGGGTCGTAATTCACCCCTCCACTTT
few	TRBD1	TRBV9	TRBJ1-2	CASSVSETGSSSGYTF	TGTGCCAGCAGCGTGTCAGAGACAGGGTCTTCGAGTGGCTACACCTTC
many	TRBD2	TRBV12-3/TRBV12-4	TRBJ2-3	CASSREASTDTQYF	TGTGCCAGCAGTCGGGAGGCTAGCACAGATACGCAGTATTTT
-	-	TRBV9	TRBJ1-2	CASSKSGGYTF	TGTGCCAGCAGCAAATCTGGAGGCTACACCTTC
-	-	TRBV5-4	TRBJ2-1	CATNSYNEQFF	TGTGCCACCAACTCCTACAATGAGCAGTTCTTC
many	-	TRBV6-1	TRBJ2-6	CASSSRGGSGANVLTF	TGTGCCAGCAGCTCTAGGGGAGGTTCAGGGGCCAACGTCCTGACTTTC
-	TRBD1	TRBV19	TRBJ1-6	CASKEFGQLGTGRFSPLHF	TGTGCCAGTAAAGAATTTGGTCAGCTGGGGACAGGGAGGTTTTCACCCCTCCACTTT
many	TRBD2	TRBV4-1	TRBJ2-3	CASSQTSGSADTQYF	TGCGCCAGCAGCCAGACTAGCGGGAGTGCAGATACGCAGTATTTT
-	TRBD1	TRBV6-2/TRBV6-3	TRBJ2-5	CASSDRDETQYF	TGTGCCAGCAGTGACAGGGATGAGACCCAGTACTTC
many	-	TRBV5-6	TRBJ2-1	CASSLGSGNEQFF	TGTGCCAGCAGCTTGGGCAGCGGCAATGAGCAGTTCTTC
-	-	TRBV7-9	TRBJ2-1	CASSLPGRSYNEQFF	TGTGCCAGCAGCTTGCCAGGTCGCTCCTACAATGAGCAGTTCTTC
few	-	TRBV3-1	TRBJ2-3	CASSQFSRGLTDTQYF	TGTGCCAGCAGCCAATTTTCAAGGGGCCTCACAGATACGCAGTATTTT
-	-	TRBV3-1	TRBJ2-4	CASSPLLEGNIQYF	TGTGCCAGCAGCCCCCTCTTGGAGGGAAACATTCAGTACTTC
few	-	TRBV20-1	TRBJ2-5	CSARDGGSVETQYF	TGCAGTGCTAGGGACGGGGGTTCGGTGGAGACCCAGTACTTC
-	-	TRBV9	TRBJ2-3	CASSGGSGLHTDTQYF	TGTGCCAGCAGCGGCGGGTCGGGACTGCACACAGATACGCAGTATTTT